This entry concerns a single TCR beta chain. The antigen is undetermined. The CDR3 runs 16 residues. Germline loops: CDR1 SGHAT, CDR2 FQDESV (reference sequence). V gave up 1 base and J gave up 9 bases, with 19 bases separating them. The primer mix had 60 Vbeta and 13 Jbeta primers. How the authors handled the data: The count from a later analysis was 65 million to 90 million unique TCR beta chains, about 9.9 million of them shared. Some clones are missing from TCRdb's copy, which holds only in-frame ones; the method was immunoSEQ multiplex PCR. That table supplies the V and J calls and clone size; D and trimming were determined from the DNA. In the table there are roughly 190,000 clones, around 80% of which are singletons. The data were obtained in a study of cytomegalovirus exposure and HLA in healthy donors. Study observations and caveats: While the bulk of TCR sequences proved rare, some public TCRs turned up in many donors. A classifier reportedly called cytomegalovirus status with high sensitivity and specificity. Researchers reportedly found TCR beta sequences accurately predicted most subjects' HLA-A and HLA-B alleles.

The clonotype comes from a man aged 35-49 years in good health and CMV-seropositive. Sequencing was done on a sample of PBMCs. The gene calls are TRBV11-1 and TRBJ2-1; D is unclear. DNA of the CDR3: TGTGCCAGCAGCTTAGTTAGCACTCGGCGAGGATTTGAGCAGTTCTTC. Encoded protein: CASSLVSTRRGFEQFF.